The rows below give T cell receptor beta chains drawn from one sample of a study of T cells after yellow fever vaccination. One entry per CDR3 protein results from TCRdb running MiXCR on the 5' RACE reads. The sample records hundreds of thousands of distinct CDR3 sequences, roughly 14% being singletons. Sequencing was performed on PBMCs, taken on the day of the yellow fever booster vaccination. The origin of the receptors is a man between 25 and 39 years old who received the YFV17D yellow fever vaccine. CDR3s include the opening cysteine and the closing phenylalanine or tryptophan. The order of the fields is J gene, D gene, V gene, clone size, CDR3 DNA, CDR3 protein. D genes are given only for firm matches. Rows may omit the clone size; those that give it use once, few, many or a size class.

TRBJ2-7	NA	TRBV7-9	NA	TGTGCCAGCAGCTCTACCAGGGGTCCCTACGAGCAGTACTTC	CASSSTRGPYEQYF
TRBJ2-7	NA	TRBV12-3/TRBV12-4	few	TGTGCCAGCAGTTTGTTACAGACCGGGGAGCAGTACTTC	CASSLLQTGEQYF
TRBJ2-7	NA	TRBV30	NA	TGTGCCTGGAGTTTTTCAGGGACCTACGAGCAGTACTTC	CAWSFSGTYEQYF
TRBJ1-5	NA	TRBV12-3/TRBV12-4	NA	TGTGCCAGCAGTCTGTCGTGGACGACGAGCAATCAGCCCCAGCATTTT	CASSLSWTTSNQPQHF
TRBJ1-4	TRBD1	TRBV4-2	NA	TGTGCCAGCAGCCAGGAAACGGGACAGGGAGGTGAAAAACTGTTTTTT	CASSQETGQGGEKLFF
TRBJ2-1	TRBD2	TRBV20-1	NA	TGCAGTGCCCCGGTAGCGGGAAAGGGGTGGGGTGAGCAGTTCTTC	CSAPVAGKGWGEQFF
TRBJ2-3	NA	TRBV7-2	few	TGTGCCAGCAGCTTAGCCCAGGAAGATACGCAGTATTTT	CASSLAQEDTQYF
TRBJ1-1	TRBD1	TRBV6-1	NA	TGTGCCAGCAGACGTGGGGCAGGGGGCACTGAAGCTTTCTTT	CASRRGAGGTEAFF
TRBJ2-4	NA	TRBV10-3	NA	TGTGCCATCAGTGAGAGGGCAGCTGCCAAAAACATTCAGTACTTC	CAISERAAAKNIQYF
TRBJ2-1	NA	TRBV5-4	many	TGTGCCAGCAGCTTGTACGGGAATGAGCAGTTCTTC	CASSLYGNEQFF
TRBJ2-3	NA	TRBV5-1	NA	TGCGCCAGCAGCATATTCGCAGATACGCAGTATTTT	CASSIFADTQYF
TRBJ1-3	NA	TRBV10-3	many	TGTGCCATCAGTGAACAGACTTCTGGAAACACCATATATTTT	CAISEQTSGNTIYF
TRBJ1-2	NA	TRBV27	few	TGTGCCAGCAGTTCACTCCCCCTGAACTATGGCTACACCTTC	CASSSLPLNYGYTF
TRBJ2-5	NA	TRBV6-4	NA	TGTGCCAGCAGCCTCCATTGGGGAGAGACCCAGTACTTC	CASSLHWGETQYF
TRBJ2-7	NA	TRBV6-5	many	TGTGCCAGCAGTTGGACCGGGACTGTCGCCGAGGAGCAGTACTTC	CASSWTGTVAEEQYF
TRBJ2-7	NA	TRBV12-3/TRBV12-4	NA	TGTGCCAGCAGTTTAGTAATCCAGGGAGAACAGTACTTC	CASSLVIQGEQYF
TRBJ2-1	NA	TRBV4-3	few	TGCGCCAGCAGCCAAGATCAAGTTGGGCGGTCCTCCTACAATGAGCAGTTCTTC	CASSQDQVGRSSYNEQFF
TRBJ2-3	TRBD2	TRBV7-3	many	TGTGCCAGCAGTTCTAGCGGGAGGGCAGATACGCAGTATTTT	CASSSSGRADTQYF
TRBJ2-3	TRBD2	TRBV5-1	NA	TGCGCCAGCAGACCAGCGGGAGAATTCACAGATACGCAGTATTTT	CASRPAGEFTDTQYF
TRBJ2-7	TRBD1	TRBV29-1	few	TGCAGCGTTCTTGAGGGACAGGGATACGAGCAGTACTTC	CSVLEGQGYEQYF
TRBJ2-7	NA	TRBV7-3	NA	TGTGCCAGCAGCTCATCAACTTCGGCCTTACAGTACTTC	CASSSSTSALQYF
TRBJ2-7	NA	TRBV27	NA	TGTGCCAGCGCAGACCTAGCCTCTCGGTACGAGCAGTACTTC	CASADLASRYEQYF
TRBJ2-5	NA	TRBV29-1	NA	TGCAGCGTTGAAGGAACGGGAGAAAGGAGTAGAGAGACCCAGTACTTC	CSVEGTGERSRETQYF
TRBJ1-1	NA	TRBV27	few	TGTGCCAGCAGTTCGCCAGGGAATGCGGACACTGAAGCTTTCTTT	CASSSPGNADTEAFF
TRBJ2-1	NA	TRBV5-1	few	TGCGCCAGCAGTGGTGAGAGGGGAGATGAGCAGTTCTTC	CASSGERGDEQFF
TRBJ2-7	NA	TRBV6-5	NA	TGTGCCAGCAGTTTTAAGTACGAGCAGTACTTC	CASSFKYEQYF
TRBJ2-1	TRBD2	TRBV29-1	few	TGCAGCGTAGCAGAAAGCGGGAGTCGTTACAATGAGCAGTTCTTC	CSVAESGSRYNEQFF
TRBJ2-7	TRBD1	TRBV27	NA	TGTGCCAGCAGTTTAACCCGGACAGGGGGCCATGAGCAGTACTTC	CASSLTRTGGHEQYF
TRBJ2-1	NA	TRBV9	few	TGTGCCAGCAGCCCTTCCCCGTCGAATTACAATGAGCAGTTCTTC	CASSPSPSNYNEQFF
TRBJ2-5	NA	TRBV4-1	few	TGCGCCAGCAGCCAAGCTGGTAGCGCGAAAGAGACCCAGTACTTC	CASSQAGSAKETQYF
TRBJ2-7	TRBD1	TRBV7-9	NA	TGTGCCAGCAGCTTACTACCAGGACAGGGTTACGAGCAGTACTTC	CASSLLPGQGYEQYF
TRBJ2-7	NA	TRBV5-8	NA	TGTGCCAGCAGCGTGGACACCGGGTACGAGCAGTACTTC	CASSVDTGYEQYF
TRBJ2-3	NA	TRBV18	few	TGTGCCAGCTCACCAGCAGACCTAGTAGTCAGCACAGATACGCAGTATTTT	CASSPADLVVSTDTQYF
TRBJ1-1	NA	TRBV6-1	NA	TGTGCCAGCACCAGGACTGAAGCTTTCTTT	CASTRTEAFF
TRBJ2-7	TRBD1	TRBV4-3	NA	TGCGCCAGCAGCCAAGGGGACAGCGGTCTAGCTAACTACGAGCAGTACTTC	CASSQGDSGLANYEQYF
TRBJ2-1	NA	TRBV29-1	few	TGCAGCGTTGTAGAGGGGGTCAATGAGCAGTTCTTC	CSVVEGVNEQFF
TRBJ2-3	NA	TRBV18	NA	TGTGCCAGCTCACCAGGGGCAGGGGCTCGTTCAGATACGCAGTATTTT	CASSPGAGARSDTQYF
TRBJ2-2	NA	TRBV18	few	TGTGCCAGCTCACCGGGATTTCCTAGCACCGGGGAGCTGTTTTTT	CASSPGFPSTGELFF
TRBJ2-7	NA	TRBV24-1	NA	TGTGCCACCAGTGATGGCGGGCGAGGGTCCTACGAGCAGTACTTC	CATSDGGRGSYEQYF
TRBJ2-2	NA	TRBV7-2	once	TGTGCCGGCAGCTTAGGGGATGCGGAGCTGTTTTTT	CAGSLGDAELFF
TRBJ2-1	TRBD1	TRBV5-8	few	TGTGCCAGCAGGCTCCGGGACAGGGGGAATGAGCAGTTCTTC	CASRLRDRGNEQFF
TRBJ2-2	NA	TRBV27	few	TGTGCCAGCAGTTCCTCCCACAGGGCTGTGGGGGAGCTGTTTTTT	CASSSSHRAVGELFF
TRBJ2-1	TRBD1	TRBV6-6	many	TGTGCCAGCAGATCCCATCCGGGACAGCGATACCAACTGGAGCAGTTCTTC	CASRSHPGQRYQLEQFF
TRBJ2-3	NA	TRBV20-1	few	TGCAGTGCCGCCCCCTCCGGCATTAATACGCAGTATTTT	CSAAPSGINTQYF
TRBJ2-3	NA	TRBV10-1	NA	TGCGCCAGCAGTGAGTTGAACCCCCCCCGCACGCCGCAGTATTTT	CASSELNPPRTPQYF
TRBJ2-1	TRBD2	TRBV24-1	NA	TGTGCCACCAGTGGTCCCTTAGGGGAGGGGTACTTCTACAATGAGCAGTTCTTC	CATSGPLGEGYFYNEQFF
TRBJ2-2	NA	TRBV2	NA	TGTGCCAGCTCACAGGTGTACACCGGGGAGCTGTTTTTT	CASSQVYTGELFF
TRBJ2-3	NA	TRBV24-1	many	TGTGCCACCAGTGATTCCTGGCAGGATACGCAGTATTTT	CATSDSWQDTQYF
TRBJ2-6	TRBD2	TRBV19	NA	TGTGCCAGTAGTCCAATAGCGGGAGGTTCCTCTGGGGCCAACGTCCTGACTTTC	CASSPIAGGSSGANVLTF
TRBJ2-7	TRBD1	TRBV20-1	NA	TGCAGTGCTAGCCAGGCCGGGACAGGGACCTACGAGCAGTACTTC	CSASQAGTGTYEQYF
TRBJ2-4	NA	TRBV11-2	few	TGTGCCAGCAGCTCACTCTTGGAGGGCCAGGGAATAGCCAAAAACATTCAGTACTTC	CASSSLLEGQGIAKNIQYF
TRBJ2-2	TRBD1	TRBV5-1	many	TGCGCCAGCAGCCCCCCAGACAGGGGGCACACCGGGGAGCTGTTTTTT	CASSPPDRGHTGELFF
TRBJ2-1	NA	TRBV12-3/TRBV12-4	few	TGTGCCAGCAGCCCCTTAGGTCGGAGTGAGCAGTTCTTC	CASSPLGRSEQFF